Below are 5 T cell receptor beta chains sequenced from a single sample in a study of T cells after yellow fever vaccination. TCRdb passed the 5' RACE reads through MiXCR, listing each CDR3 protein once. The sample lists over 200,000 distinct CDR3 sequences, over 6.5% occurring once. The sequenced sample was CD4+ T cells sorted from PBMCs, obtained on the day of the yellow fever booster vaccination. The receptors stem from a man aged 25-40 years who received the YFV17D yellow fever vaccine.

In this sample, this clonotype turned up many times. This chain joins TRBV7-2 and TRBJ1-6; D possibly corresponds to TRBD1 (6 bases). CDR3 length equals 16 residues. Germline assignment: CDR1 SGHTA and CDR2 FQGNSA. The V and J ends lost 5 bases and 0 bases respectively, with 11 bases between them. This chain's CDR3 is CASSPDRSSYNSPLHF. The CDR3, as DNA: TGTGCCAGCAGCCCCGACAGGAGCTCCTATAATTCACCCCTCCACTTT.

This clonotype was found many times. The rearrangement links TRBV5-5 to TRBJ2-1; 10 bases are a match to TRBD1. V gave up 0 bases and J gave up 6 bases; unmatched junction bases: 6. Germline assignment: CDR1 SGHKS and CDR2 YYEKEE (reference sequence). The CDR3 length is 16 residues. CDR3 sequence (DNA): TGTGCCAGCAGCTTGGCCGTTCGGACAGGGGGCAATGAGCAGTTCTTC. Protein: CASSLAVRTGGNEQFF.

The CDR3 is CAWSAPREQFF. Written as DNA, the CDR3 is TGTGCCTGGAGTGCCCCCCGAGAGCAGTTCTTC. The V call is TRBV30, the J call TRBJ2-1, with no clear D. This CDR3 spans 11 amino acids. V dropped 1 base and J dropped 10 bases, with 8 bases sitting between them. Germline V gene sequence: CDR1 GTSNPN, CDR2 SVGIG (reference sequence).

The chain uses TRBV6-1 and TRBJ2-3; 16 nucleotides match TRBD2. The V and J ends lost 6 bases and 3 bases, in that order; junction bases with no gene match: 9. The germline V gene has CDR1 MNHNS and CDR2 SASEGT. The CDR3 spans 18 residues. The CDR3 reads CASRGLAGGPSSTDTQYF. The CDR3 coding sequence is TGTGCCAGCAGGGGACTAGCGGGAGGGCCCTCGTCGACAGATACGCAGTATTTT.

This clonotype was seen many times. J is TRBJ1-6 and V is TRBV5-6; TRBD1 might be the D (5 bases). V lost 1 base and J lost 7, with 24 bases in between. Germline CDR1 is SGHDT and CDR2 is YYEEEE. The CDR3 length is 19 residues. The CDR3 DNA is TGTGCCAGCAGCTTGACCAAGGGACGGTCTTCTTTTTCCAATTCACCCCTCCACTTT. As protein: CASSLTKGRSSFSNSPLHF.